This TCR beta chain is from a study of blood T cell repertoires in COVID-19. Overall study: Sources were T cells, B-cell-depleted T cells, or PBMCs; the material itself was cDNA or gDNA.

Repertoires were generated with immunoSEQ multiplex PCR, while TCRdb's copy carries only in-frame clones and drops some. In the table there are approximately 100,000 clones, about 88% of which are singletons. V lost 4 bases, J lost 14 bases, and 15 bases lay in between. Germline V gene sequence: CDR1 SGHTA, CDR2 FQGNSA. This CDR3 comprises 12 residues. The receptor was derived from a human donor in a cohort sampled during active COVID-19. The J gene is TRBJ1-3, the V gene TRBV7-2; D unresolved. Sequencing input: peripheral blood. Here the CDR3 reads CASSWRSGKVYF. DNA for the CDR3: TGTGCCAGCAGCTGGAGGTCGGGCAAGGTATATTTT.